This T cell receptor (beta chain) was documented in a study of response to subunit inactivated influenza vaccine. TCRdb reprocessed the RT-PCR reads via MiXCR and lists one record per CDR3 protein. The sample contains 600,000 to 700,000 distinct CDR3 sequences, 13% to 15% of which appear only once. This clonotype was seen only a few times. Germline lookup yields CDR1 KGHSH and CDR2 LQKENI. The CDR3 is 13 amino acids. V gave up 2 bases and J gave up 7 bases, with 8 bases separating them. The receptor comes from a man aged 50 to 59 who received an inactivated influenza vaccine. The material sequenced was PBMCs from blood, taken 14 to 15 days before vaccination. The rearrangement uses TRBV18 and TRBJ2-2; D gene ambiguous. For the CDR3, the DNA is TGTGCCAGCTCACCAGGGGATGACGGGGAGCTGTTTTTT. It is translated as CASSPGDDGELFF.